Below are 27 T cell receptor beta chains sequenced from a single sample in a study of shared clonotypes between healthy human individuals. The table came from immunoSEQ multiplex PCR; TCRdb's copy has only in-frame clones and leaves some out. The sample contains millions of clones, approximately 94% of which appear only once. Positively selected for CCR7, the CD45RO-negative cells used as naive CD8 cells excluded terminally differentiated effector memory CD45RA+ cells. Material for sequencing was naive CD8+ T cells from PBMCs. Source of these receptors: a man aged 18 to 30 in good health. Some clones in this sample may be carry-over from other donors' samples.

The DNA of the CDR3 is TGTGCCTGGAGTGACCCCCTGGTTGCCGGTACCTACGAGCAGTACTTC. Residues: CAWSDPLVAGTYEQYF. The rearrangement uses TRBV30 and TRBJ2-7; no firm D call. V was clipped by 1 base and J by 2 bases, with 18 bases between them. The CDR3 runs 16 residues. Per germline, CDR1 GTSNPN and CDR2 SVGIG (reference sequence).

The chain links TRBV6-5 to TRBJ2-7; D is unclear. Trimming removed 5 bases at V and 3 bases at J, with 14 bases between. The germline V gene has CDR1 MNHEY and CDR2 SVGAGI. This CDR3 region has 14 residues. In DNA, the CDR3 is TGTGCCAGCAGTCCACTCAGCCCGAACTACGAGCAGTACTTC. It specifies CASSPLSPNYEQYF.

As to this clone: In the same sample, other DNA sequences code for this CDR3. The chain couples TRBV27 to TRBJ2-1, with a weak D call TRBD1 (6 bases). This CDR3 comprises 13 residues. Germline-derived CDR1 and CDR2 are MNHEY and SMNVEV (reference sequence). V lost 3 bases and J 4 bases, leaving 7 bases between the germline ends. CDR3 nucleotide sequence: TGTGCCAGCAGTTTGGGGGCTTACAATGAGCAGTTCTTC. It is translated as CASSLGAYNEQFF.

The chain uses TRBV5-1 and TRBJ2-5; TRBD1 matches 8 bases. Looked up from germline, CDR1 is SGHRS and CDR2 is YFSETQ. This CDR3 is built from 15 residues. The V segment lost 4 bases and the J segment 2 bases; nucleotides outside the gene matches: 7. DNA for the CDR3: TGCGCCAGCAGCCACGAAGGACAGGGACAAGAGACCCAGTACTTC. This translates into CASSHEGQGQETQYF. The whole variable domain, filled in from reference TRBV5-1 and TRBJ2-5, reads KAGVTQTPRYLIKTRGQQVTLSCSPISGHRSVSWYQQTPGQGLQFLFEYFSETQRNKGNFPGRFSGRQFSNSRSEMNVSTLELGDSALYLCASSHEGQGQETQYFGPGTRLLVL.

The chain is built from TRBV7-2 and TRBJ1-5; weak D call: TRBD1 (6 bases). Germline CDR1 is SGHTA and CDR2 is FQGNSA. The V and J ends lost 0 bases and 2 bases respectively, with 11 bases between them. The CDR3 length is 16 residues. The CDR3 DNA sequence: TGTGCCAGCAGCTTAGCAAAACAGGGCGGCAATCAGCCCCAGCATTTT. It translates to CASSLAKQGGNQPQHF.

The CDR3 DNA reads as TGCGCCAGCAGCACCCGGGGCACTGAAGCTTTCTTT. It codes for CASSTRGTEAFF. The chain carries TRBV5-1 and TRBJ1-1; D unresolved. Trimming removed 4 bases from V and 4 bases from J, with 8 bases in between. This CDR3 region has 12 residues. Per germline, CDR1 SGHRS and CDR2 YFSETQ.

V is TRBV21-1 and J is TRBJ1-2; the table's D gene call, TRBD1, was not cross checked with the DNA. TRBV21-1 is flagged as a pseudogene. This CDR3 region has 17 residues. CDR3 in DNA: TGTGCCAGCACCAAAAAGTTGACAGGGGATAAAAACTATGGCTACACCTTC. It codes for CASTKKLTGDKNYGYTF.

Here the CDR3 reads CASSWGANYGYTF. For the CDR3, the DNA is TGTGCCAGTAGTTGGGGGGCAAACTATGGCTACACCTTC. The chain is built from TRBV19 and TRBJ1-2; tentative D call: TRBD1 (6 bases). There are 13 residues in the CDR3. Germline V gene lookup returns CDR1 LNHDA and CDR2 SQIVND (reference sequence). Trimming left V 5 bases short and J 2 bases short, with 9 bases between.

This chain connects TRBV5-1 to TRBJ2-5; 12 positions agree with TRBD2. With V trimmed by 1 base and J by 5 bases, 3 bases remained unmatched. This CDR3 is 15 amino acids long. In germline, CDR1 is SGHRS, CDR2 YFSETQ. CDR3 coding DNA: TGCGCCAGCAGCTTGTCCGGGACTAGCGGGGAGACCCAGTACTTC. Amino acid sequence: CASSLSGTSGETQYF.

This chain joins TRBV4-1 and TRBJ2-3; the D gene is possibly TRBD2 (6 bases). Germline CDR1 MGHRA, CDR2 YSYEKL. The CDR3 is 17 amino acids. Trimming shortened V by 2 bases and J by 6 bases, and 21 bases separated the two germline ends. For the CDR3, the DNA is TGCGCCAGCAGCCAATTAGGCAATGGCGGGGACGGTGATACGCAGTATTTT. It specifies CASSQLGNGGDGDTQYF.

The chain has TRBV28 and TRBJ2-1; tentative D call: TRBD2 (6 bases). Trimming took off 5 bases at V and 4 bases at J, with 18 bases between the two ends. This CDR3 spans 16 amino acids. The germline V gene has CDR1 MDHEN and CDR2 SYDVKM. The DNA of the CDR3 is TGTGCCAGCAGTACCCCGATGGAAGCGGGTTACAATGAGCAGTTCTTC. It specifies CASSTPMEAGYNEQFF.

This rearrangement joins TRBV11-3 to TRBJ2-1; the match to TRBD2 covers 12 bases. CDR3 length: 15 residues. The germline CDR1 and CDR2 sequences are SGHNT and YENEEA. Losses at the gene ends were 5 bases for V and 7 bases for J; bases not matched to a gene: 6. The CDR3 DNA is TGTGCCAGCAGCCTAGCGGGAGGGCCGTCTAATGAGCAGTTCTTC. Residues: CASSLAGGPSNEQFF.

The chain is built from TRBV29-1 and TRBJ1-1; D not resolved. This CDR3 has 11 residues. Germline V gives CDR1 SQVTM, CDR2 ANQGSEA. Trimming removed 3 bases from V and 10 bases from J, with 12 bases in between. The CDR3 bases are TGCAGCGTTGAGGATTTCCCTTTAGCTTTCTTT. Amino acids: CSVEDFPLAFF.

The rearrangement uses TRBV7-8 and TRBJ2-7, with 7 bases fitting TRBD1. CDR1 is SGHVS, CDR2 FQNEAQ, per germline. After removal of 7 bases from V and 4 bases from J, the junction contained 13 bases not matched to a gene. This CDR3 region has 15 residues. The CDR3 region is CASTQQSQGDYEQYF. The DNA of the CDR3 is TGTGCCAGCACCCAACAGAGCCAGGGGGATTACGAGCAGTACTTC.

The count of this clone is one. At the DNA level, this CDR3 is encoded by other sequences in the same sample as well. This rearrangement joins TRBV27 to TRBJ2-7; D is ambiguous. This CDR3 has 13 amino acids. Germline lookup yields CDR1 MNHEY and CDR2 SMNVEV (reference sequence). V lost 5 bases to trimming and J lost 3 bases, with 11 bases between them. The CDR3 coding sequence is TGTGCCAGCAGTCCAAGCCCTGGCTACGAGCAGTACTTC. Protein: CASSPSPGYEQYF.

This chain links TRBV14 with TRBJ2-1, with D uncertain. Germline V gives CDR1 SGHDN, CDR2 FVKESK. CDR3 length: 16 residues. Trimming took off 4 bases at V and 10 bases at J, with 23 bases between the two ends. The CDR3 bases are TGTGCCAGCAGCCTAATCCCCCGGCAGCCCTTCGGGGAGCAGTTCTTC. This translates into CASSLIPRQPFGEQFF.

The chain uses TRBV10-2 and TRBJ2-1; the match to TRBD2 covers 9 bases. CDR1 and CDR2 from the germline V gene are WSHSY and SAAADI. V lost 4 bases to trimming and J lost 8 bases; unmatched junction nucleotides: 15. There are 17 residues in the CDR3. The CDR3, as DNA: TGCGCCAGCAGTGTCCCGGGGCGGGAGGGCCGAGGATATGAGCAGTTCTTC. It specifies CASSVPGREGRGYEQFF.

The chain couples TRBV5-1 to TRBJ1-4; D might be TRBD1 (5 bases). Germline V lookup: CDR1 SGHRS, CDR2 YFSETQ. The CDR3 has 15 residues. V was pared by 4 bases and J by 3 bases, with 13 bases between. This chain's CDR3 is CASSLAGIANEKLFF. For the CDR3, the DNA is TGCGCCAGCAGCCTCGCAGGGATAGCTAATGAAAAACTGTTTTTT.

The chain has TRBV11-2 and TRBJ2-2, with D unclear. CDR3 length equals 16 residues. Between the trimmed V and J ends, which lost 4 bases and 2 bases, there was a span of 14 bases. Germline values: CDR1 SGHAT, CDR2 FQNNGV. The CDR3 coding sequence is TGTGCCAGCAGCTCAAGGGTTCCCTTAAACACCGGGGAGCTGTTTTTT. Its translation: CASSSRVPLNTGELFF. Full variable domain (outside the CDR3, taken from reference TRBV11-2 and TRBJ2-2): EAGVAQSPRYKIIEKRQSVAFWCNPISGHATLYWYQQILGQGPKLLIQFQNNGVVDDSQLPKDRFSAERLKGVDSTLKIQPAKLEDSAVYLCASSSRVPLNTGELFFGEGSRLTVL.

The rearrangement joins TRBV7-8 to TRBJ2-1; D is uncertain. CDR1 is SGHVS and CDR2 is FQNEAQ in the germline V gene. This CDR3 has 13 amino acids. V gave up 7 bases and J gave up 7 bases, with 14 bases separating them. The CDR3 DNA follows: TGTGCCAGCACCGTCTCCAAGAAAAATGAGCAGTTCTTC. The encoded protein is CASTVSKKNEQFF.

The chain is built from TRBV11-2 and TRBJ2-7, with TRBD1 matching 10 bases. Germline CDR1 SGHAT, CDR2 FQNNGV. J was trimmed by 2 bases and V by 6 bases; bases with no gene match: 13. The CDR3 is 17 residues long. CDR3 region: CASSSIESGQGTYEQYF. CDR3 bases: TGTGCCAGCAGTTCCATTGAGTCGGGACAGGGGACCTACGAGCAGTACTTC. Together with reference TRBV11-2 and TRBJ2-7, the CDR3 gives the full variable domain: EAGVAQSPRYKIIEKRQSVAFWCNPISGHATLYWYQQILGQGPKLLIQFQNNGVVDDSQLPKDRFSAERLKGVDSTLKIQPAKLEDSAVYLCASSSIESGQGTYEQYFGPGTRLTVT.

As to this clone: The sample holds other DNA sequences that translate to the same CDR3. This chain connects TRBV25-1 to TRBJ2-7; 8 bases fit TRBD2. The germline CDR1 and CDR2 sequences are MGHDK and SYGVNS. The CDR3 consists of 13 residues. V was clipped by 4 bases and J by 2 bases; unmatched bases: 1. The CDR3 coding sequence is TGTGCCAGCAGTGCGCGGGGGGCCTACGAGCAGTACTTC. Amino acid sequence: CASSARGAYEQYF.

This clone occurred a few times. Other DNA sequences in this specimen translate into the identical CDR3. The J gene is TRBJ2-3, the V gene TRBV29-1; D ambiguous. Germline loops: CDR1 SQVTM, CDR2 ANQGSEA. This CDR3 has 14 amino acids. V shed 3 bases and J shed 2 bases, with 12 bases lying between them. CDR3 in amino acids: CSVEGLGSTDTQYF. CDR3 nucleotide sequence: TGCAGCGTTGAGGGCCTTGGTTCCACAGATACGCAGTATTTT.

The chain recombines TRBV4-2 with TRBJ2-1; unclear D gene. Per germline, CDR1 LGHNA and CDR2 YNFKEQ. V was clipped by 0 bases and J by 6 bases, with 18 bases between them. The CDR3 contains 17 residues. The CDR3, as DNA: TGTGCCAGCAGCCAAGATGTCGCGATTCTCGGAATCAATGAGCAGTTCTTC. Protein sequence: CASSQDVAILGINEQFF.

Comments on this clone: This sample includes further DNA sequences coding for the same CDR3. This chain joins TRBV27 and TRBJ2-2, with TRBD1 matching 11 bases. The CDR3 extends over 15 amino acids. The trim removed 6 bases at V and 6 bases at J, leaving 6 bases unmatched. Per germline, CDR1 MNHEY and CDR2 SMNVEV (reference sequence). The CDR3 nucleotides are TGTGCCAGCAGCCCCGGGACAGGGGGAGCCGGGGAGCTGTTTTTT. Amino acid sequence: CASSPGTGGAGELFF.

The chain couples TRBV28 to TRBJ2-7, with D possibly being TRBD2 (7 bases). From germline, CDR1 is MDHEN and CDR2 SYDVKM. The V and J ends lost 8 bases and 3 bases respectively, with 17 bases between them. The CDR3 contains 14 residues. The CDR3 region is CASSIGGADYEQYF. The CDR3 DNA reads TGTGCCAGCTCGATTGGGGGGGCTGACTACGAGCAGTACTTC.

This clone appeared a single time. The chain combines TRBV9 with TRBJ2-7; D possibly corresponds to TRBD1 (5 bases). CDR1 is SGDLS and CDR2 is YYNGEE in the germline V gene. This CDR3 comprises 14 residues. The ends were cut back, 1 base at V and 5 bases at J, with 13 bases in the middle. The CDR3 sequence: CASSVSGAIHEQYF. The CDR3 DNA reads TGTGCCAGCAGCGTATCTGGGGCCATCCACGAGCAGTACTTC.